This T cell receptor beta chain stems from a study of blood T cell repertoires in COVID-19. Patients from Seattle were sampled longitudinally, starting during active infection. Original methodology: Nucleated cell counts were estimated from reference gene primer amplification. Profiling relied on immunoSEQ multiplex PCR, and the TCRdb table lists in-frame clones only, not all of them. V and J calls and clone size are those listed in that table; D and trimming were worked out from the DNA. The sample lists roughly 60,000 clones, approximately 80% occurring once. After removal of 5 bases from V and 7 bases from J, the junction contained 12 bases not matched to a gene. The CDR3 extends over 16 amino acids. The germline V gene encodes CDR1 SGHVS and CDR2 FQNEAQ.

The sequence came from a man aged 25 to 45 with COVID-19, enrolled during active disease. This sequence joins TRBV7-8 and TRBJ2-1; 9 nucleotides agree with TRBD2. Source material: peripheral blood. CDR3 DNA: TGTGCCAGCAGCACCCCAATAGCGGGAGCCGGGAATGAGCAGTTCTTC. It translates to CASSTPIAGAGNEQFF.